These 29 T cell receptor beta chains share one sample of origin, sequenced in a study of CD8 T cells in Susac syndrome. Random hexamers were used to reverse transcribe 0.5 to 1 ug of RNA. TCRdb passed the immunoSEQ multiplex PCR reads through MiXCR, listing each CDR3 protein once. The repertoire holds roughly 140,000 distinct CDR3 sequences, with approximately 95% as singletons. The sample taken for sequencing was CD4+ T cells from PBMCs. The receptors originated from a human donor with Susac syndrome.

The V and J genes are TRBV13 and TRBJ2-7; D possibly corresponds to TRBD1 (5 bases). V shed 4 bases and J shed 0 bases, with 13 bases lying between them. Germline V gene data show CDR1 as PRHDT and CDR2 as FYEKMQ (reference sequence). The CDR3 runs 15 residues. Written as DNA, the CDR3 is TGTGCCAGCAGCTGGCGACAGAATCGCTCCTACGAGCAGTACTTC. Its translation is CASSWRQNRSYEQYF. The full variable domain, rest sourced from reference TRBV13 and TRBJ2-7, is AAGVIQSPRHLIKEKRETATLKCYPIPRHDTVYWYQQGPGQDPQFLISFYEKMQSDKGSIPDRFSAQQFSDYHSELNMSSLELGDSALYFCASSWRQNRSYEQYFGPGTRLTVT.

The chain has TRBV5-1 and TRBJ2-3; D tentatively fits TRBD1 or TRBD2 (5 bases each). In germline, CDR1 is SGHRS, CDR2 YFSETQ. The CDR3 extends over 15 amino acids. Trimming stripped 7 bases from V and 7 bases from J, with 22 bases between. The CDR3 is CASSDGTAYHYTQYF. CDR3 in DNA: TGCGCCAGCTCAGACGGGACGGCCTATCACTATACGCAGTATTTT.

The V and J genes are TRBV10-3 and TRBJ1-5; tentatively, D is TRBD1 (6 bases). The CDR3 extends over 13 amino acids. The germline V gene encodes CDR1 ENHRY and CDR2 SYGVKD. The ends were cut back, 4 bases at V and 5 bases at J, with 9 bases in the middle. CDR3 residues: CAISAAGDQPQHF. The CDR3 DNA reads as TGTGCCATCAGTGCGGCAGGGGATCAGCCCCAGCATTTT.

This clonotype was recorded once. This sequence joins TRBV12-3 or TRBV12-4 and TRBJ2-7; D is perhaps TRBD1 (5 bases). Trimming took off 6 bases at V and 5 bases at J, with 11 bases between the two ends. CDR3 length: 12 amino acids. In nucleotides, the CDR3 is TGTGCCAGCAGATCAGGGTTAAACGAGCAGTACTTC. This translates into CASRSGLNEQYF.

This clonotype was detected only a few times. The chain couples TRBV9 to TRBJ1-3; D is unresolved. Germline CDR1 is SGDLS and CDR2 is YYNGEE. CDR3 length equals 13 residues. V shed 5 bases and J shed 0 bases, with 6 bases lying between them. The CDR3 is CASSALSGNTIYF. The CDR3 nucleotides are TGTGCCAGCAGTGCCCTCTCTGGAAACACCATATATTTT.

The chain has TRBV4-2 and TRBJ1-2; tentative D call: TRBD1 (6 bases). Germline V gene lookup returns CDR1 LGHNA and CDR2 YNFKEQ. The CDR3 consists of 14 residues. The V end was cut by 4 bases, the J end by 4 bases, with 13 bases between. CDR3 bases: TGTGCCAGCAGCCTTGAAGTGGACAGCTATGGCTACACCTTC. Amino acid sequence: CASSLEVDSYGYTF.

This clonotype appeared a few times. This rearrangement joins TRBV12-3 or TRBV12-4 to TRBJ2-2; TRBD1 matches at 8 bases. CDR3 length: 13 residues. V trimming: 5 bases; J trimming: 6 bases; junction bases outside the gene matches: 2. The CDR3 region is CASSPRGPGELFF. CDR3 nucleotides: TGTGCCAGCAGTCCCAGGGGGCCCGGGGAGCTGTTTTTT.

V gene TRBV23-1 combines with J gene TRBJ2-7; possible D gene TRBD1, 5 bases. TRBV23-1 is an ORF, and what it does is uncertain. Trimming shortened V by 3 bases and J by 3 bases, and 9 bases separated the two germline ends. The CDR3 is 13 residues long. Here the CDR3 DNA reads TGCGCCAGCAGTCACAGGGAAAGCTACGAGCAGTACTTC. Translated, it gives CASSHRESYEQYF.

This rearrangement joins TRBV20-1 to TRBJ2-4; the match to TRBD2 covers 14 bases. Losses at the gene ends were 6 bases for V and 0 bases for J; bases not matched to a gene: 4. This CDR3 is built from 16 residues. Germline CDR1 is DFQATT and CDR2 is SNEGSKA (reference sequence). CDR3 residues: CSAGTSGGRAKNIQYF. The CDR3 coding sequence is TGCAGTGCAGGGACTAGCGGGGGCCGAGCCAAAAACATTCAGTACTTC.

On this clonotype itself: Mismatch with germline at one junction end may stem from a read error. This chain joins TRBV3-1 and TRBJ1-2; no reliable D call. CDR3 length: 12 residues. The germline gives CDR1 LGHDT, CDR2 YNNKEL (reference sequence). The CDR3 sequence is CASSQAGYGYTF. CDR3 in DNA: TGTGCCAGCAGTCAAGCTGGCTATGGCTACACCTTC.

The chain has TRBV25-1 and TRBJ1-5; D is uncertain. The CDR3 runs to 15 residues. Germline V lookup: CDR1 MGHDK, CDR2 SYGVNS. V lost 6 bases to trimming and J lost 1 base, with 13 bases between them. The CDR3 region has the DNA TGTGCCAGCAGCAAATCGGGATCAAGCAATCAGCCCCAGCATTTT. Translating it yields CASSKSGSSNQPQHF. The variable domain in full, completed from reference TRBV25-1 and TRBJ1-5, reads EADIYQTPRYLVIGTGKKITLECSQTMGHDKMYWYQQDPGMELHLIHYSYGVNSTEKGDLSSESTVSRIRTEHFPLTLESARPSHTSQYLCASSKSGSSNQPQHFGDGTRLSIL.

V is TRBV20-1 and J is TRBJ1-1; TRBD1 matches 7 bases. Germline loops: CDR1 DFQATT, CDR2 SNEGSKA (reference sequence). The V gene end was trimmed by 5 bases and the J gene end by 1 base; junction bases not matched to a gene: 4. The CDR3 extends over 13 amino acids. For the CDR3, the DNA is TGCAGTGCTGCCCGACAGGGGAACACTGAAGCTTTCTTT. Translated: CSAARQGNTEAFF.

The chain has TRBV2 and TRBJ2-1, with D tentatively TRBD1 (5 bases). The CDR3 spans 11 residues. Germline assignment: CDR1 SNHLY and CDR2 FYNNEI. The V gene lost 8 bases and the J gene lost 10 bases, with 12 bases spanning the gap. The CDR3 sequence is CASGPRQEQFF. For the CDR3, the DNA is TGTGCCAGCGGGCCGAGACAGGAGCAGTTCTTC.

The rearrangement joins TRBV11-1 to TRBJ2-5, with D possibly matching TRBD1 (6 bases). Per the germline V gene, CDR1 is SGHAT and CDR2 is FQDESV (reference sequence). The CDR3 has 16 residues. The ends were cut back, 2 bases at V and 3 bases at J, with 16 bases in the middle. CDR3 sequence (DNA): TGTGCCAGCAGCTTACGGACGTGGGGGCCCAAAGAGACCCAGTACTTC. This translates into CASSLRTWGPKETQYF.

CDR3 sequence: CASSQQLNTEAFF. The CDR3 bases are TGTGCCAGCAGCCAACAGTTGAACACTGAAGCTTTCTTT. The chain couples TRBV14 to TRBJ1-1; D gene ambiguous. Trimming pared 2 bases from V and 0 bases from J, leaving 4 bases between. Germline V lookup: CDR1 SGHDN, CDR2 FVKESK. The CDR3 is 13 residues long. The full variable domain, completed using reference TRBV14 and TRBJ1-1, is EAGVTQFPSHSVIEKGQTVTLRCDPISGHDNLYWYRRVMGKEIKFLLHFVKESKQDESGMPNNRFLAERTGGTYSTLKVQPAELEDSGVYFCASSQQLNTEAFFGQGTRLTVV.

This clonotype was observed once. The gene calls are TRBV12-3 or TRBV12-4 and TRBJ1-1, with D possibly TRBD1 on 5 matching bases. This CDR3 spans 16 amino acids. Trimming stripped 1 base from V and 1 base from J, with 13 bases between. CDR3 sequence (DNA): TGTGCCAGCAGTTTAGGGGCGGGCCAGGGGAACACTGAAGCTTTCTTT. Amino acid sequence: CASSLGAGQGNTEAFF.

The chain has TRBV20-1 and TRBJ1-5; unclear D gene. Germline V gene sequence: CDR1 DFQATT, CDR2 SNEGSKA (reference sequence). Between the trimmed V and J ends, which lost 1 base and 0 bases, there was a span of 10 bases. The CDR3 totals 15 residues. CDR3 sequence: CSARGPGYSNQPQHF. DNA for the CDR3: TGCAGTGCTAGAGGGCCCGGTTATAGCAATCAGCCCCAGCATTTT.

This clonotype was picked up one time. The chain recombines TRBV12-3 or TRBV12-4 with TRBJ1-2; D is uncertain. Trimming took 6 bases from V and 0 from J, leaving 8 bases between them. The CDR3 consists of 13 residues. The chain's CDR3 is CASSPLTNYGYTF. The CDR3 DNA is TGTGCCAGCAGCCCCCTGACTAACTATGGCTACACCTTC.

The chain uses TRBV11-2 and TRBJ1-3; 7 nucleotides match TRBD1. The germline CDR1 and CDR2 sequences are SGHAT and FQNNGV. J was trimmed by 2 bases and V by 5 bases; bases with no gene match: 6. This CDR3 comprises 15 residues. The CDR3, as DNA: TGTGCCAGCAGCCAGGGGGTATCCCCTGGAAACACCATATATTTT. Its translation is CASSQGVSPGNTIYF.

The rearrangement links TRBV24-1 to TRBJ2-5; D possibly corresponds to TRBD2 (6 bases). Trimming took off 2 bases at V and 0 bases at J, with 9 bases between the two ends. The CDR3 totals 15 residues. In germline, CDR1 is KGHDR, CDR2 SFDVKD. CDR3 protein: CATSDSRGYQETQYF. The CDR3 nucleotides are TGTGCCACCAGTGATTCCCGGGGGTACCAAGAGACCCAGTACTTC.

This clonotype was counted once. The CDR3 nucleotides read TGTGCCAGCAGCGAGCCGTTGGAGACCCAGTACTTC. Protein: CASSEPLETQYF. This rearrangement joins TRBV2 to TRBJ2-5; D gene unclear. Germline CDR1 SNHLY, CDR2 FYNNEI. This CDR3 region has 12 residues. The V end lost 6 bases, the J end lost 5 bases, and 10 bases lay between the germline ends.

The gene calls are TRBV29-1 and TRBJ2-7; D is possibly TRBD1 or TRBD2 (5 bases each). V lost 7 bases and J lost 3, with 10 bases in between. Per the germline V gene, CDR1 is SQVTM and CDR2 is ANQGSEA. This CDR3 region has 11 residues. DNA for the CDR3: TGCAGCGCGGCTGGGGGCTACGAGCAGTACTTC. This gives the protein CSAAGGYEQYF.

The rearrangement uses TRBV25-1 and TRBJ2-3, with 8 bases aligning to TRBD2. CDR1 is MGHDK and CDR2 is SYGVNS in the germline V gene. The CDR3 spans 17 residues. The junction had 11 bases not matched to a gene; V was cut back by 6 bases and J by 0 bases. The CDR3, as DNA: TGTGCCAGCAGCGCTCTTGGGCGGGGGGCGAGCACAGATACGCAGTATTTT. Its translation: CASSALGRGASTDTQYF.

This rearrangement joins TRBV20-1 to TRBJ2-3, with D hard to call. This CDR3 has 14 amino acids. The germline V and J ends were trimmed by 4 bases and 0 bases, with 11 bases remaining between them. Germline CDR1 reads DFQATT; CDR2 reads SNEGSKA (reference sequence). CDR3 sequence reads: CSAKGRLSTDTQYF. As DNA, the CDR3 is TGCAGTGCTAAAGGGCGACTGAGCACAGATACGCAGTATTTT.

J is TRBJ2-3 and V is TRBV14, with 8 nucleotides matching TRBD1. Unmatched junction bases numbered 5, after V lost 1 base and J lost 5 bases. CDR3 size: 15 residues. The germline CDR1 and CDR2 sequences are SGHDN and FVKESK. The CDR3 region is CASSQVQGAVDTQYF. The CDR3 DNA reads TGTGCCAGCAGCCAAGTTCAGGGGGCTGTAGATACGCAGTATTTT.

The V call is TRBV4-2, the J call TRBJ1-5; a possible D gene is TRBD1 (5 bases). The CDR3 spans 16 residues. CDR1 and CDR2 (germline): LGHNA, YNFKEQ. Trimming cost V 1 base and J 1 base, with 11 bases left between them. CDR3 DNA: TGTGCCAGCAGCCAAGGGACATTAAGGAGCAATCAGCCCCAGCATTTT. It is translated as CASSQGTLRSNQPQHF.

This rearrangement joins TRBV29-1 to TRBJ2-4; no firm D call. Trimming shortened V by 5 bases and J by 8 bases, and 10 bases separated the two germline ends. The CDR3 has 11 amino acids. The germline V gene encodes CDR1 SQVTM and CDR2 ANQGSEA. The CDR3 coding sequence is TGCAGCGTTCTCGACCGGGACATTCAGTACTTC. Translation gives CSVLDRDIQYF.

The CDR3 DNA reads as TGTGCCAGCAGCTCCAATGAGGGTGGAGAGACCCAGTACTTC. Translated, it gives CASSSNEGGETQYF. J is TRBJ2-5 and V is TRBV12-3 or TRBV12-4, with TRBD2 as a possible D gene (5 bases). The ends were cut back, 6 bases at V and 4 bases at J, with 15 bases in the middle. CDR3 size: 14 residues.

The chain uses TRBV5-1 and TRBJ1-6, with TRBD1 matching 9 bases. There are 16 residues in the CDR3. J gave up 10 bases and V 4 bases, and 12 bases lay outside the gene matches. The germline gives CDR1 SGHRS, CDR2 YFSETQ. CDR3 nucleotide sequence: TGCGCCAGCAGCCCCTTGGACAGGGGATTAAGCTCACCCCTCCACTTT. Protein sequence: CASSPLDRGLSSPLHF.